This is a list of T cell receptor beta chains from one sample in a study of T cell responses to AZD1222 COVID-19 vaccine. Generated by immunoSEQ multiplex PCR, the TCRdb table keeps only in-frame clones and is missing some. This sample carries 75,000 to 90,000 clones, roughly nine tenths of them seen once, and the ten largest clones take around 2%. The specimen was peripheral blood, collected on day 0 of AZD1222 vaccination. The source of these receptors is an adult in good health. CDR3s include the opening cysteine and the closing phenylalanine or tryptophan. Each record gives: CDR3 length, D gene, J gene, clone size, V gene, CDR3 DNA, CDR3 protein. A D gene is named only where the DNA matches it firmly. The size entry is marked missing in some rows and otherwise reads once, few, many or a size class.

15 . TRBJ2-5 . TRBV11-2 TGTGCTAGCAGCATTAGGGCCAGTCTCCAAGAGACCCAGTACTTC CASSIRASLQETQYF
15 . TRBJ1-1 . TRBV5-4 TGTGCCAGCAGCTATCCCGGGGAGGGGGGCACTGAAGCTTTCTTT CASSYPGEGGTEAFF
14 . TRBJ1-1 . TRBV18 TGTGCCAGCTCACCACAGGGTTTGGACACTGAAGCTTTCTTT CASSPQGLDTEAFF
15 . TRBJ2-7 . TRBV5-1 TGCGCCAGCAGCCCTCGACAGGGACTTTCCTACGAGCAGTACTTC CASSPRQGLSYEQYF
13 . TRBJ2-1 once TRBV6-2/TRBV6-3 TGTGCCAGCAGTTACGAGGGGGGCTTGAGGCAGTTCTTC CASSYEGGLRQFF
16 . TRBJ2-1 . TRBV28 TGTGCCGTCGGCGGCGGAGTAAGATACTCCTACAATGAGCAGTTCTTC CAVGGGVRYSYNEQFF
18 . TRBJ2-2 . TRBV21-1 TGTGCCAGCAGCAAAGGTTGTGGGCAGGGGGCCGACACCGGGGAGCTGTTTTTT CASSKGCGQGADTGELFF
15 TRBD2 TRBJ2-3 once TRBV7-8 TGTGCCAGCAGCTTACGACTAGCGGGAGAAGATACGCAGTATTTT CASSLRLAGEDTQYF
17 TRBD1 TRBJ1-6 once TRBV27 TGTGCCAGCAGCAAAAATCTGGGGGGACAGTATAATTCACCCCTCCACTTT CASSKNLGGQYNSPLHF
16 . TRBJ2-2 . TRBV1 TGCACCAGCAGTCGATGCGGGACTAGCGGGGGTGGGGAGCTGTTTTTT CTSSRCGTSGGGELFF
16 . TRBJ2-3 . TRBV5-8 TGTGCCAGCAGCCAAGGACTCCTCCGGGCCACAGATACGCAGTATTTT CASSQGLLRATDTQYF
14 . TRBJ2-1 . TRBV7-2 TGTGCCAGCAGCTTACGGTCCATTTACAATGAGCAGTTCTTC CASSLRSIYNEQFF
14 . TRBJ1-1 . TRBV11-2 TGTGCCAGCAGCTCGATTCGGGGGGGGACTGAAGCTTTCTTT CASSSIRGGTEAFF
13 . TRBJ2-3 . TRBV24-1 TGTGCCATCGGAGGCAAGAGCACAGATACGCAGTATTTT CAIGGKSTDTQYF
14 . TRBJ1-4 . TRBV19 TGTGCCAGTAGTATACAACAGGGCCATGAAAAACTGTTTTTT CASSIQQGHEKLFF
12 . TRBJ2-7 . TRBV7-8 TGTGCCAGCAGCTTGGCTCAAGTGGAGCAGTACTTC CASSLAQVEQYF
15 . TRBJ2-7 once TRBV11-2 TGTGCCAGCAGGCTCATCGGGACATATTCCTACGAGCAGTACTTC CASRLIGTYSYEQYF
15 TRBD2 TRBJ2-2 few TRBV6-1 TGTGCCAGCAGTGAATCCGGGGGGTGGACCGGGGAGCTGTTTTTT CASSESGGWTGELFF
12 . TRBJ1-4 . TRBV5-6 TGTGCCAGCAGCTTAGGGCACTCGGGACTGTTTTTT CASSLGHSGLFF
15 TRBD1 TRBJ2-7 . TRBV7-3 TGTGCCAGCAGCTTAGGGACAGGGCCTTACTACGAGCAGTACTTC CASSLGTGPYYEQYF
11 . TRBJ2-1 once TRBV7-6 TGTGCCAGCAGCTTGGACAATGAGCAGTTCTTC CASSLDNEQFF
13 . TRBJ1-1 . TRBV7-9 TGTGCCAGCAGCTTGGAGGGGAACACTGAAGCTTTCTTT CASSLEGNTEAFF
12 . TRBJ2-1 . TRBV7-9 TGTGCCAGCAGCCTGGAGGGGTATGAGCAGTTCTTC CASSLEGYEQFF
15 TRBD2 TRBJ2-1 . TRBV7-9 TGTGCCAGCAGCTCGGGACTAGCGGGGGGTTGGGAGCAGTTCTTC CASSSGLAGGWEQFF
12 . TRBJ1-5 . TRBV2 TGTGCCAGCAGTGATCAAAGCCCGCCCCAGCATTTT CASSDQSPPQHF
15 TRBD2 TRBJ2-7 medium-sized TRBV4-2 TGTGCCAGCAGCCGCGAACTAGCGAACGAGGGCGAGCAGTACTTC CASSRELANEGEQYF
15 TRBD1 TRBJ1-4 . TRBV7-9 TGTGCCAGCAGCCGCGGGGACAGGGGAGATGAAAAACTGTTTTTT CASSRGDRGDEKLFF
15 TRBD1 TRBJ2-7 . TRBV6-5 TGTGCCAGCAGTTTTGAGACAGGGAGCTCCTACGAGCAGTACTTC CASSFETGSSYEQYF
13 TRBD1 TRBJ1-1 . TRBV29-1 TGCAGCGCAAGACAGGGAGCGAACACTGAAGCTTTCTTT CSARQGANTEAFF
16 . TRBJ1-1 once TRBV2 TGTGCCAGCAGTGAGCTGCCCCGGGGGGCCGAAACTGAAGCTTTCTTT CASSELPRGAETEAFF
14 . TRBJ1-6 . TRBV15 TGTGCCACCGGGGGGGATCAATATAATTCACCCCTCCACTTT CATGGDQYNSPLHF
15 . TRBJ2-3 . TRBV4-2 TGTGCCAGCAGCCAAGATAACCAGCTCACAGATACGCAGTATTTT CASSQDNQLTDTQYF
12 . TRBJ2-1 few TRBV12-5 TGTGCTAGTGGTTTGGACCTGCCTACTCAGTTCTTC CASGLDLPTQFF
12 . TRBJ1-1 . TRBV6-5 TGTGCCAGCAGCCCAAAAGGGGGGAAAGCTTTCTTT CASSPKGGKAFF
15 . TRBJ1-6 . TRBV3-1/TRBV3-2 TGTGCCAGCAGCCAAAACGTCGGAGGGAATTCACCCCTCCACTTT CASSQNVGGNSPLHF
17 TRBD2 TRBJ2-3 . TRBV19 TGTGCCAGTAGTATAGGCGCCCTAGCGGGGGGGACCGATACGCAGTATTTT CASSIGALAGGTDTQYF
16 . TRBJ1-3 . TRBV5-1 TGCGCCAGCAGCTTGGCCGGGCAGAGCTCTGGAAACACCATATATTTT CASSLAGQSSGNTIYF
14 . TRBJ1-1 . TRBV7-9 TGTGCCAGCAGCTTACTCGGGGAGAACACTGAAGCTTTCTTT CASSLLGENTEAFF
13 . TRBJ1-2 . TRBV29-1 TGCAGCGTTGACGGGGGGCGTACGAGGGGCTACACCTTC CSVDGGRTRGYTF
15 . TRBJ1-4 . TRBV5-1 TGCGCCAGCAGCTTGTATCGGGCAACTAATGAAAAACTGTTTTTT CASSLYRATNEKLFF
15 TRBD2 TRBJ2-1 . TRBV6-4 TGTGCCAGCAGCTCGACTAGCGGGGGGCCCAATGAGCAGTTCTTC CASSSTSGGPNEQFF
14 . TRBJ1-5 . TRBV30 TGTGCCTGGAGCAAGGGCAGGCACAATCAGCCCCAGCATTTT CAWSKGRHNQPQHF
13 . TRBJ1-1 . TRBV7-3 TGTGCCAGCAGCACCGCCATGAACACTGAAGCTTTCTTT CASSTAMNTEAFF
13 . TRBJ1-1 . TRBV6-5 TGTGCCAGCAGTTATGATATGAACACTGAAGCTTTCTTT CASSYDMNTEAFF
15 . TRBJ1-4 . TRBV6-5 TGTGCCAGCAGAGGGGGAGAGACAGGAAATGAAAAACTGTTTTTT CASRGGETGNEKLFF
15 . TRBJ1-2 once TRBV6-5 TGTGCCAGCATCCAAACGGGGGACAAAAACTATGGCTACACCTTC CASIQTGDKNYGYTF
16 . TRBJ2-1 . TRBV6-5 TGTGCCAGCAGTTACTCGATAGGGGGATCTTTCAATGAGCAGTTCTTC CASSYSIGGSFNEQFF
13 TRBD1 TRBJ1-1 . TRBV12-3/TRBV12-4 TGTGCCAGCCTAAGGACAGGGGACACTGAAGCTTTCTTT CASLRTGDTEAFF
15 . TRBJ1-5 . TRBV13 TGTGCCAGCAGCTTAGGCCGGGCAGGCCCTCAGCCCCAGCATTTT CASSLGRAGPQPQHF
18 TRBD2 TRBJ2-2 . TRBV2 TGTGCCAGCAGATATAGGATTTTCGCGGGAGAGGGCACCGGGGAGCTGTTTTTT CASRYRIFAGEGTGELFF
13 . TRBJ2-1 . TRBV3-1/TRBV3-2 TGTGCCAGCAGCCCCCTCGTCGACAATGAGCAGTTCTTC CASSPLVDNEQFF
16 TRBD1 TRBJ1-6 once TRBV2 TGTGCCAGCAGTGGACCCGGGACAGGAGTATTTTCACCCCTCCACTTT CASSGPGTGVFSPLHF
15 . TRBJ2-7 . TRBV7-8 TGTGCCAGCAGCTTACACGAGGGCATGGGCAACGAGCAGTACTTC CASSLHEGMGNEQYF
13 TRBD2 TRBJ2-1 . TRBV12-3/TRBV12-4 TGTGCCAGCACCGATTATAGCGGGGATGAGCAGTTCTTC CASTDYSGDEQFF
15 . TRBJ1-3 . TRBV30 TGTGCCTGGAGTGTGGGGGGCAGTCCTGGAAACACCATATATTTT CAWSVGGSPGNTIYF
13 . TRBJ2-1 . TRBV29-1 TGCAGCGTCGAACAGGGTCCCTACAATGAGCAGTTCTTC CSVEQGPYNEQFF
13 TRBD1 TRBJ2-7 . TRBV7-9 TGTGCCAGCAGCTTTGCACAGGGGTACGAGCAGTACTTC CASSFAQGYEQYF